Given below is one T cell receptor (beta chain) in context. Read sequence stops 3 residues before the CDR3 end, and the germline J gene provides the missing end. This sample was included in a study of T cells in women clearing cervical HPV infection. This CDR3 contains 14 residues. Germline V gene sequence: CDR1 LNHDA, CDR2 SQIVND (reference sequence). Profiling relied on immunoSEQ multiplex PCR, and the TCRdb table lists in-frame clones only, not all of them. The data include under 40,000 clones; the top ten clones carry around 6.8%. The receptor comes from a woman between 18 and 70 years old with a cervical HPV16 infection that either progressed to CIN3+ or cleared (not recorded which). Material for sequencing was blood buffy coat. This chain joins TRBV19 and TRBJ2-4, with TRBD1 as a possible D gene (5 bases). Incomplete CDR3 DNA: TGTGCCAGTAGTAGGCTGACAGACATGAATGGT. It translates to CASSRLTDMNG. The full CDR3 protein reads CASSRLTDMNGQYF. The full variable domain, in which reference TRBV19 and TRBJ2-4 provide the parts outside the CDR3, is DGGITQSPKYLFRKEGQNVTLSCEQNLNHDAMYWYRQDPGQGLRLIYYSQIVNDFQKGDIAEGYSVSREKKESFPLTVTSAQKNPTAFYLCASSRLTDMNGQYFGAGTRLSVL.